Listed here is a single T cell receptor beta chain. The target antigen is unknown. The data were obtained in a study of siplizumab effects on memory and regulatory T cells. Study results and caveats: Naive T cells seemed more diverse than memory cells and seemed major alloresponse contributors. The authors mapped only a minor fraction of alloreactive clones to unstimulated subsets. Mappable CD4+ clones that were alloreactive averaged about 69% Treg-derived with siplizumab versus approximately 27% in controls.

The CDR3 covers 14 residues. Germline CDR1 reads LNHDA; CDR2 reads SQIVND (reference sequence). The V segment lost 3 bases and the J segment 6 bases; nucleotides outside the gene matches: 7. Each sample contributed 96,000 or so TCR templates to the assay. Data came from immunoSEQ multiplex PCR; TCRdb stores just in-frame clones and leaves some out. Among 99,000 or so clones listed, over 90% were seen once. The rearrangement joins TRBV19 to TRBJ2-7; TRBD1 agrees at 8 bases. Material: non-Treg CD4+ T cells sorted from blood. The receptor was derived from a human donor in good health. CDR3 loop: CASSIASGGVEQYF. Written as DNA, the CDR3 is TGTGCCAGTAGTATCGCTTCAGGGGGCGTCGAGCAGTACTTC. Together with reference TRBV19 and TRBJ2-7, the CDR3 gives the full variable domain: DGGITQSPKYLFRKEGQNVTLSCEQNLNHDAMYWYRQDPGQGLRLIYYSQIVNDFQKGDIAEGYSVSREKKESFPLTVTSAQKNPTAFYLCASSIASGGVEQYFGPGTRLTVT.